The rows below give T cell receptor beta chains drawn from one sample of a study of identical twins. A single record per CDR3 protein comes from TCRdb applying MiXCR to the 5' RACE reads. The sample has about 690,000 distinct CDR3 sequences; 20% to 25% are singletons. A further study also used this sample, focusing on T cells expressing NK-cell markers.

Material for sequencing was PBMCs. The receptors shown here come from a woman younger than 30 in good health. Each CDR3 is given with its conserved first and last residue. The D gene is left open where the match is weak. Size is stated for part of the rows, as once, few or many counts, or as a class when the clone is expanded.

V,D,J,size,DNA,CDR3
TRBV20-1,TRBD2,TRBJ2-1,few,TGCAGTGCTAGGGCCCCCGGGACTAGATCCTACAATGAGCAGTTCTTC,CSARAPGTRSYNEQFF
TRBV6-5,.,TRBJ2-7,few,TGTGCCAGCACCGACCGGAACTACGAGCAGTACTTC,CASTDRNYEQYF
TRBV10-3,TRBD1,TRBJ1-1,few,TGTGCCATCAGTCCAGACCGCAGGGGGCGCGGGGCTTTCTTT,CAISPDRRGRGAFF
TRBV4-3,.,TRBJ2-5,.,TGCGCCAGCAGCCTCCGGGAGTGGGGAGAGACCCAGTACTTC,CASSLREWGETQYF
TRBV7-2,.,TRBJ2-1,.,TGTGCCAGCAGCCGACAGGAGGGAAATCAGTTCTTC,CASSRQEGNQFF
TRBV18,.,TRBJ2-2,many,TGTGCCAGCTCACCAATTGACAGCAACACCGGGGAGCTGTTTTTT,CASSPIDSNTGELFF
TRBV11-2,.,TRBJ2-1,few,TGTGCCAGCAGCTTATCGGGGCTACATCTGAACAATGAGCAGTTCTTC,CASSLSGLHLNNEQFF
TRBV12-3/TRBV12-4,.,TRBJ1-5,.,TGTGCCAGCAACAACAGGAATCAGCCCCAGCATTTT,CASNNRNQPQHF
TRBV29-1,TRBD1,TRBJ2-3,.,TGCAGCGTTCCCCGGGACAGGGGGAACACAGATACGCAGTATTTT,CSVPRDRGNTDTQYF
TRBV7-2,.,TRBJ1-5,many,TGTGCCAGCAGCTTTAATCAGGGGACTCAGCCCCAGCATTTT,CASSFNQGTQPQHF
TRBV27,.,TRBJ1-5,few,TGTGCCAGCAGTTTATCAGGGTTCACACATCAGCCCCAGCATTTT,CASSLSGFTHQPQHF
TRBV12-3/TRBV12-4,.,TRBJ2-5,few,TGTGCCACCGCGGAAGGGGAGACCCAGTACTTC,CATAEGETQYF
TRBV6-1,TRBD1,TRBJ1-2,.,TGTGCCAGCAGTGAAGCAGGGACAGTCGCCCCCACCTTC,CASSEAGTVAPTF
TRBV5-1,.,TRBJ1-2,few,TGCGCCAGCAGCTTAGAGGGTTCGAACGACTATGGCTACACCTTC,CASSLEGSNDYGYTF
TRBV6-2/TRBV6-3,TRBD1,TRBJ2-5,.,TGTGCCAGCAGTTACCGGACGGACAGGGGTGAGACCCAGTACTTC,CASSYRTDRGETQYF
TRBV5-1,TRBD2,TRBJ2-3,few,TGCGCCAGCAGCTTGGCCACGGCGGGAGTGGTTGATACGCAGTATTTT,CASSLATAGVVDTQYF
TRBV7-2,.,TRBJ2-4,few,TGTGCCAGCAACCGGGACTTGAACACAGCCAAAAACATTCAGTACTTC,CASNRDLNTAKNIQYF
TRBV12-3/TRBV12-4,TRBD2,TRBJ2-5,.,TGTGCCACCACTAGCGGGGGGAGGGAGACCCAGTACTTC,CATTSGGRETQYF
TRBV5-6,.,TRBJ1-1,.,TGTGCCAGCAGGTATCGAGTGGCTGGCACTGAAGCTTTCTTT,CASRYRVAGTEAFF
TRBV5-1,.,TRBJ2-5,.,TGCGCCAGCAGCTTGGCCGGAGGGGCAGGGAAAGAGACCCAGTACTTC,CASSLAGGAGKETQYF
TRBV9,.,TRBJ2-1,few,TGTGCCAGCAGCGTCAGGGGCATTCCTGACAATGAGCAGTTCTTC,CASSVRGIPDNEQFF
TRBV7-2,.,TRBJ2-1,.,TGTGCCAGCAGCTTAGGGGGGAGGGGGAACTACGGTGAGCAGTTCTTC,CASSLGGRGNYGEQFF
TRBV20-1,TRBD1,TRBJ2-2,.,TGCAGTGCTAGCGCGGGACAGGGGGGGCCCGGGGAGCTGTTTTTT,CSASAGQGGPGELFF
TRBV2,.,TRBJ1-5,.,TGTGCCAGCAAGGAGGTGTACAATCAGCCCCAGCATTTT,CASKEVYNQPQHF
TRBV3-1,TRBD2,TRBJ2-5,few,TGTGCCAGCAGCCAGAGTTGGCAGTGGGGACTAGCGGAAGAGACCCAGTACTTC,CASSQSWQWGLAEETQYF
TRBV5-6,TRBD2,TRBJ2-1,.,TGTGCCAGCAGCCCGCCCAGCGGGGCCTACAATGAGCAGTTCTTC,CASSPPSGAYNEQFF
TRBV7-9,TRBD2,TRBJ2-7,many,TGTGCCAGCAGCCTTACTAGCGGGAGGAGCTCCTACGAGCAGTACTTC,CASSLTSGRSSYEQYF
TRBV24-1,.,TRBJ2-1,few,TGTGCCACCAGTGATTTATTGGGGGGTCACTACAATGAGCAGTTCTTC,CATSDLLGGHYNEQFF
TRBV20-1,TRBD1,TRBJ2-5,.,TGCAGTGCTCCTAGGACAGGGGTGGAAGAGACCCAGTACTTC,CSAPRTGVEETQYF